This T cell receptor beta chain emerged from a study of beta chain features in type 1 diabetes. Notes on the study in general: Within patients, naive, central memory and Treg TCRB repertoires seemed more similar than within healthy donors.

This clone was found a few times. The target antigen is unknown. The CDR3 sequence is 13 residues long. Germline lookup yields CDR1 SQVTM and CDR2 ANQGSEA. Every bit of the isolated RNA underwent reverse transcription, so sequencing read expressed TCRB transcripts. Libraries were prepared by immunoSEQ multiplex PCR; TCRdb keeps only in-frame clonotypes and omits some of them. The profile shows around 430,000 clones, 25% to 35% of them singletons. Populations isolated by sorting all had purity greater than 95%. The sample taken for sequencing was naive CD4+ T cells from blood. The genes are TRBV29-1 and TRBJ2-5; 9 positions agree with TRBD2. The J call may be in error: the DNA end matches TRBJ2-7 better. This clonotype originated in a young man in good health. The CDR3 DNA reads as TGCAGCGTTGGGCTAGCGGGATATGACGAGCAGTACTTC. Its translation: CSVGLAGYDEQYF.